The 8 T cell receptor beta chains listed next were all sequenced from one sample in a study of shared clonotypes between healthy human individuals. Only in-frame clones appear in the TCRdb table, and some are missing; sequencing was by immunoSEQ multiplex PCR. The sample includes roughly 520,000 clones, about 96% of them seen just once. Specimen: naive CD4+ T cells sorted from blood. Subset given: CD45RA+ positively selected. Receptors originate from a woman in her twenties or thirties in good health.

CDR3 coding DNA: TGTGCCAGAACCGCCCAGGGGAATCTGAAGCAGCCCCAGCATTTT. This translates into CARTAQGNLKQPQHF. The gene calls are TRBV28 and TRBJ1-5, with D possibly TRBD1 on 6 matching bases. Germline CDR1 reads MDHEN; CDR2 reads SYDVKM. This CDR3 region has 15 residues. V was shortened by 9 bases and J by 7 bases, with 22 bases between the two germline ends. Drawing the rest from reference TRBV28 and TRBJ1-5, the complete variable domain is DVKVTQSSRYLVKRTGEKVFLECVQDMDHENMFWYRQDPGLGLRLIYFSYDVKMKEKGDIPEGYSVSREKKERFSLILESASTNQTSMYLCARTAQGNLKQPQHFGDGTRLSIL.

The chain is built from TRBV19 and TRBJ2-1; 10 bases match TRBD2. This CDR3 contains 14 residues. CDR1 and CDR2 (germline): LNHDA, SQIVND (reference sequence). V lost 11 bases to trimming and J lost 4 bases; unmatched junction nucleotides: 8. CDR3 residues: CAASGGARYNEQFF. Here the CDR3 DNA reads TGTGCCGCGAGCGGGGGGGCGAGATACAATGAGCAGTTCTTC.

The genes are TRBV10-3 and TRBJ2-7; 11 bases align to TRBD2. CDR3 length: 13 residues. The germline V gene encodes CDR1 ENHRY and CDR2 SYGVKD. Losses at the gene ends were 7 bases for V and 2 bases for J; bases not matched to a gene: 1. The CDR3 DNA sequence: TGTGCCATCAAACTAGCGGGGGCCTACGAGCAGTACTTC. Translation: CAIKLAGAYEQYF.

V gene TRBV19 combines with J gene TRBJ2-5; D gene uncertain. Germline-derived CDR1 and CDR2 are LNHDA and SQIVND (reference sequence). This CDR3 is 13 amino acids long. V was pared by 3 bases and J by 5 bases, with 10 bases between. The CDR3 coding sequence is TGTGCCAGTAGTATCTCCAGCCAGGAGACCCAGTACTTC. Amino acids: CASSISSQETQYF.

The V gene is TRBV7-3, the J gene TRBJ1-1; D is ambiguous. V was cut by 1 base and J by 1 base, with 22 bases left in between. Germline V gene sequence: CDR1 SGHTA, CDR2 FQGTGA. CDR3 length: 19 amino acids. DNA of the CDR3: TGTGCCAGCAGCTTAAACCCCATAACTCCGTACACCTCGAACACTGAAGCTTTCTTT. Residues: CASSLNPITPYTSNTEAFF.

In nucleotides, the CDR3 is TGTGCCAGCAGCTGGAGACAGGGAGAAAAACTGTTTTTT. Its translation: CASSWRQGEKLFF. The rearrangement uses TRBV11-1 and TRBJ1-4; TRBD1 agrees at 7 bases. CDR1 and CDR2 (germline): SGHAT, FQDESV (reference sequence). The V segment lost 4 bases and the J segment 8 bases; nucleotides outside the gene matches: 4. The CDR3 spans 13 residues.

In DNA, the CDR3 is TGCGCCAGCAGCTTGGGGTACAACCTAGCCCACGAGCAGTACTTC. This translates into CASSLGYNLAHEQYF. The rearrangement uses TRBV5-1 and TRBJ2-7, with a weak D call TRBD2 (5 bases). The ends were cut back, 0 bases at V and 5 bases at J, with 15 bases in the middle. The CDR3 length is 15 residues. Germline CDR1 and CDR2: SGHRS and YFSETQ.

The rearrangement joins TRBV2 to TRBJ2-1; possible D gene TRBD1, 5 bases. CDR1 and CDR2 from the germline V gene are SNHLY and FYNNEI. V lost 7 bases and J 1 base, leaving 8 bases between the germline ends. This CDR3 is built from 13 residues. CDR3 loop: CASITGSYNEQFF. CDR3 bases: TGTGCCAGCATAACAGGTTCCTACAATGAGCAGTTCTTC.